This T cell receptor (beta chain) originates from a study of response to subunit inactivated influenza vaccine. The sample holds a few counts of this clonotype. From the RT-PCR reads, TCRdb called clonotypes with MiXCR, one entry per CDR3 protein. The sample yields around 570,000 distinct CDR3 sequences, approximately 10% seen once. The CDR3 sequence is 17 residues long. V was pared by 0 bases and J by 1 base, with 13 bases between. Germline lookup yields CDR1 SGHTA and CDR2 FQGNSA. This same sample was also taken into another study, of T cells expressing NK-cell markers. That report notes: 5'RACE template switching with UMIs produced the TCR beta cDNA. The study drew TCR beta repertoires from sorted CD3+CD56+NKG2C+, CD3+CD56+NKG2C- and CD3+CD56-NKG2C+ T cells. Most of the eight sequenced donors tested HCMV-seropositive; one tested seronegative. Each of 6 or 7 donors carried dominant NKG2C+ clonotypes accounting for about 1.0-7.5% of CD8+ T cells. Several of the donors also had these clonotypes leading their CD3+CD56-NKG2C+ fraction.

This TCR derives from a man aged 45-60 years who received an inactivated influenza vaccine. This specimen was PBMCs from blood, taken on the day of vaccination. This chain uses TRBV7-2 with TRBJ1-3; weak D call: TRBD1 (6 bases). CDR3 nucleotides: TGTGCCAGCAGCTTAGCGGGCAGGGGTGTTTCTGGAAACACCATATATTTT. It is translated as CASSLAGRGVSGNTIYF.